The 27 T cell receptor beta chains below all came from one sample that was sequenced in a study of control samples from healthy donors and cancer patients. Sequencing was performed with immunoSEQ multiplex PCR; in TCRdb, only in-frame clones are kept and a portion is missing. The sample yields roughly 150,000 clones, 85% to 95% seen once. The sample consisted of blood. The source is a man aged 50 to 59 in good health.

The chain recombines TRBV18 with TRBJ2-3; D is undetermined. Germline CDR1 is KGHSH and CDR2 is LQKENI. V dropped 6 bases and J dropped 8 bases, with 9 bases sitting between them. CDR3 length: 11 amino acids. The CDR3 DNA is TGTGCCAGCTCCCCCCAGCGTACGCAGTATTTT. Protein product: CASSPQRTQYF.

This clone was counted only a few times. The chain employs TRBV4-1 and TRBJ2-2; D might be TRBD1 or TRBD2, each matching 6 bases. This CDR3 has 15 amino acids. Deletions cut 3 bases from V and 4 bases from J, with 12 bases between. The germline gives CDR1 MGHRA, CDR2 YSYEKL. The CDR3 sequence: CASSQGEGGTGELFF. The CDR3 coding sequence is TGCGCCAGCAGCCAGGGAGAGGGGGGCACCGGGGAGCTGTTTTTT.

This chain links TRBV29-1 with TRBJ2-5; D call uncertain. Germline V gene lookup returns CDR1 SQVTM and CDR2 ANQGSEA. Deletions cut 2 bases from V and 3 bases from J, with 7 bases between. This CDR3 is built from 12 residues. This chain's CDR3 is CSVEKVEETQYF. As DNA, the CDR3 is TGCAGCGTTGAAAAGGTAGAAGAGACCCAGTACTTC.

V gene TRBV19 combines with J gene TRBJ1-5; possible D gene TRBD1, 6 bases. This CDR3 region has 13 residues. Deletions cut 8 bases from V and 7 bases from J, with 15 bases between. Per germline, CDR1 LNHDA and CDR2 SQIVND (reference sequence). CDR3 protein: CASSQGPQQPQHF. CDR3 nucleotides: TGTGCCAGTTCCCAGGGGCCCCAGCAGCCCCAGCATTTT.

The chain is built from TRBV3-1 (or the pseudogene TRBV3-2) and TRBJ2-1, with TRBD2 matching 13 bases. Germline V CDR1 and CDR2: LGHDT, YNNKEL (reference sequence). V lost 4 bases, J lost 0 bases, and 12 bases stayed unmatched. CDR3 length: 20 residues. CDR3 nucleotides: TGTGCCAGCAGCCGCCAGGGGGGCTGGACTAGCGGGAGCTCCTACAATGAGCAGTTCTTC. It is translated as CASSRQGGWTSGSSYNEQFF.

The chain recombines TRBV28 with TRBJ2-1; D is perhaps TRBD2 (6 bases). Trimming removed 1 base at V and 2 bases at J, with 9 bases between. This CDR3 spans 15 amino acids. Germline CDR1 and CDR2: MDHEN and SYDVKM. The CDR3 protein is CASSLFGSTYNEQFF. The CDR3 DNA is TGTGCCAGCAGTTTATTCGGGAGCACCTACAATGAGCAGTTCTTC.

With respect to this clone: The same CDR3 is also encoded by other DNA sequences in this sample. This sequence joins TRBV9 and TRBJ1-4; possible D gene TRBD1, 5 bases. This CDR3 is built from 15 residues. Germline CDR1 SGDLS, CDR2 YYNGEE. The V gene lost 0 bases and the J gene lost 0 bases, with 6 bases spanning the gap. CDR3 amino acids: CASSVVGATNEKLFF. Written as DNA, the CDR3 is TGTGCCAGCAGCGTAGTAGGGGCAACTAATGAAAAACTGTTTTTT.

The V gene is TRBV6-1, the J gene TRBJ2-1; 8 nucleotides agree with TRBD2. Germline V gives CDR1 MNHNS, CDR2 SASEGT. The CDR3 consists of 14 residues. Trimming removed 1 base from V and 12 bases from J; junction bases left unmatched: 8. For the CDR3, the DNA is TGTGCCAGCAGTGAAGGCGGACTAGCAATGGGGCAGTTCTTC. Its translation: CASSEGGLAMGQFF.

The gene calls are TRBV19 and TRBJ1-1, with TRBD1 matching over 7 bases. Germline assignment: CDR1 LNHDA and CDR2 SQIVND (reference sequence). V dropped 5 bases and J dropped 4; count of bases not matched to a gene: 7. The CDR3 is 14 amino acids. The CDR3 protein is CASSPRQGITEAFF. The CDR3 coding sequence is TGTGCCAGTAGTCCCCGACAGGGTATCACTGAAGCTTTCTTT.

The sample holds a few counts of this clone. This sample includes further DNA sequences coding for the same CDR3. The rearrangement links TRBV5-1 to TRBJ1-4, with 9 bases matching TRBD1. The CDR3 totals 14 residues. Trimming cost V 10 bases and J 4 bases; bases outside gene matches: 8. Germline assignment: CDR1 SGHRS and CDR2 YFSETQ. CDR3 nucleotides: TGCGCCTCCTCCTGGACAGGGGATAATGAAAAACTGTTTTTT. Translating it yields CASSWTGDNEKLFF. Full variable domain (remainder filled in from reference TRBV5-1 and TRBJ1-4): KAGVTQTPRYLIKTRGQQVTLSCSPISGHRSVSWYQQTPGQGLQFLFEYFSETQRNKGNFPGRFSGRQFSNSRSEMNVSTLELGDSALYLCASSWTGDNEKLFFGSGTQLSVL.

This chain uses TRBV3-1 (or the pseudogene TRBV3-2) with TRBJ2-7, with 8 bases that match TRBD1. The V and J ends lost 8 bases and 4 bases, in that order; junction bases with no gene match: 10. Germline V gene sequence: CDR1 LGHDT, CDR2 YNNKEL (reference sequence). The CDR3 has 14 amino acids. In nucleotides, the CDR3 is TGTGCCAGCGCAGTTCAGGGGGCGAGGTACGAGCAGTACTTC. It yields the protein CASAVQGARYEQYF.

The rearrangement links TRBV9 to TRBJ1-4, with a weak D call TRBD1 (5 bases). Germline V gives CDR1 SGDLS, CDR2 YYNGEE. The CDR3 is made up of 14 amino acids. Trimming shortened V by 2 bases and J by 6 bases, and 11 bases separated the two germline ends. The CDR3 is CASSVGGIHEKLFF. The CDR3 nucleotides are TGTGCCAGCAGCGTCGGGGGAATTCATGAAAAACTGTTTTTT.

V is TRBV5-4 and J is TRBJ2-7, with 15 bases fitting TRBD2. Trimming removed 4 bases from V and 3 bases from J; junction bases left unmatched: 2. Germline V gene lookup returns CDR1 SGHNT and CDR2 YYREEE (reference sequence). The CDR3 is 15 residues long. The CDR3 DNA reads TGTGCCAGCAGCCCGGGACTAGCGGGGGGCTACGAGCAGTACTTC. It yields the protein CASSPGLAGGYEQYF.

The rearrangement joins TRBV2 to TRBJ2-3, with 11 nucleotides matching TRBD2. This CDR3 is 15 amino acids long. Looked up from germline, CDR1 is SNHLY and CDR2 is FYNNEI. The V segment lost 6 bases and the J segment 1 base; nucleotides outside the gene matches: 3. The CDR3 coding sequence is TGTGCCAGCAGATTGACTAGCGGGGGCACAGATACGCAGTATTTT. This gives the protein CASRLTSGGTDTQYF. Full variable domain (rest looked up from reference TRBV2 and TRBJ2-3): EPEVTQTPSHQVTQMGQEVILRCVPISNHLYFYWYRQILGQKVEFLVSFYNNEISEKSEIFDDQFSVERPDGSNFTLKIRSTKLEDSAMYFCASRLTSGGTDTQYFGPGTRLTVL.

V and J are TRBV30 and TRBJ2-5; D could derive from TRBD1 or TRBD2 (5 bases each). Trimming stripped 0 bases from V and 2 bases from J, with 10 bases between. The germline CDR1 and CDR2 sequences are GTSNPN and SVGIG (reference sequence). The CDR3 consists of 14 residues. The DNA of the CDR3 is TGTGCCTGGAGTGTACGGGGCTTTCAAGAGACCCAGTACTTC. Protein: CAWSVRGFQETQYF.

The chain couples TRBV24-1 to TRBJ2-7; D gene ambiguous. V lost 2 bases to trimming and J lost 11 bases, with 9 bases between them. This CDR3 has 11 amino acids. The V gene's germline CDR1 is KGHDR and CDR2 SFDVKD. In nucleotides, the CDR3 is TGTGCCACCAGTGATTACAATCCCAAGTACTTC. This sequence encodes CATSDYNPKYF.

The gene calls are TRBV5-1 and TRBJ2-5, with a tentative D call TRBD2 (6 bases). V was cut by 5 bases and J by 1 base, with 12 bases left in between. Germline V lookup: CDR1 SGHRS, CDR2 YFSETQ. The CDR3 is 14 amino acids. The CDR3 DNA follows: TGCGCCAGCAGTCGCGCGGGGCCCCAAGAGACCCAGTACTTC. It is translated as CASSRAGPQETQYF.

The V call is TRBV5-1, the J call TRBJ2-6, with D perhaps TRBD1 or TRBD2 (6 bases each). This CDR3 is built from 17 residues. V lost 6 bases and J 2 bases, leaving 18 bases between the germline ends. The germline gives CDR1 SGHRS, CDR2 YFSETQ. CDR3 in amino acids: CASTQGRMTPGANVLTF. The CDR3 DNA reads TGCGCCAGCACCCAGGGGAGGATGACCCCTGGGGCCAACGTCCTGACTTTC. The variable domain in full, completed from reference TRBV5-1 and TRBJ2-6, reads KAGVTQTPRYLIKTRGQQVTLSCSPISGHRSVSWYQQTPGQGLQFLFEYFSETQRNKGNFPGRFSGRQFSNSRSEMNVSTLELGDSALYLCASTQGRMTPGANVLTFGAGSRLTVL.

The chain has TRBV29-1 and TRBJ2-4; 8 bases line up with TRBD2. The CDR3 runs to 13 residues. Trimming removed 1 base from V and 6 bases from J; junction bases left unmatched: 2. The germline gives CDR1 SQVTM, CDR2 ANQGSEA. The CDR3: CSVEVTSGNIQYF. Here the CDR3 DNA reads TGCAGCGTTGAAGTTACTAGCGGAAACATTCAGTACTTC. Combining the CDR3 with reference TRBV29-1 and TRBJ2-4 gives the whole variable domain SAVISQKPSRDICQRGTSLTIQCQVDSQVTMMFWYRQQPGQSLTLIATANQGSEATYESGFVIDKFPISRPNLTFSTLTVSNMSPEDSSIYLCSVEVTSGNIQYFGAGTRLSVL.

This rearrangement joins TRBV19 to TRBJ2-7; 10 bases are a match to TRBD1. J gave up 4 bases and V 3 bases, and 3 bases lay outside the gene matches. Germline values: CDR1 LNHDA, CDR2 SQIVND (reference sequence). The CDR3 runs to 14 residues. The CDR3 DNA is TGTGCCAGTAGTATGGGACAGGGGAGGTACGAGCAGTACTTC. Its protein is CASSMGQGRYEQYF.

V and J are TRBV4-1 and TRBJ2-5; D possibly corresponds to TRBD2 (6 bases). Per the germline V gene, CDR1 is MGHRA and CDR2 is YSYEKL. The CDR3 is made up of 17 amino acids. V lost 2 bases and J lost 1, with 17 bases in between. CDR3 protein: CASSQPPGTRIQETQYF. CDR3 sequence (DNA): TGCGCCAGCAGCCAACCCCCGGGGACTCGCATCCAAGAGACCCAGTACTTC.

This clone was found a few times. V is TRBV25-1 and J is TRBJ2-1; D tentatively fits TRBD1 or TRBD2 (6 bases each). The germline V and J ends were trimmed by 1 base and 2 bases, with 12 bases remaining between them. The CDR3 totals 16 residues. The germline V gene has CDR1 MGHDK and CDR2 SYGVNS. As DNA, the CDR3 is TGTGCCAGCAGTGAATCCGACGGGGGCGCCTACAATGAGCAGTTCTTC. Residues: CASSESDGGAYNEQFF.

CDR3 bases: TGTGCCAGCAGCTTGGGGGGACGGAACACCGGGGAGCTGTTTTTT. It encodes CASSLGGRNTGELFF. This rearrangement joins TRBV13 to TRBJ2-2, with TRBD2 as a possible D gene (6 bases). Per germline, CDR1 PRHDT and CDR2 FYEKMQ (reference sequence). Deletions cut 3 bases from V and 1 base from J, with 9 bases between. This CDR3 spans 15 amino acids.

The chain has TRBV30 and TRBJ2-7, with 10 nucleotides matching TRBD1. There are 15 residues in the CDR3. Germline V gene data show CDR1 as GTSNPN and CDR2 as SVGIG (reference sequence). J gave up 2 bases and V 2 bases, and 6 bases lay outside the gene matches. CDR3 sequence reads: CAWSKPGQGTYEQYF. As DNA, the CDR3 is TGTGCCTGGAGTAAGCCGGGACAGGGGACCTACGAGCAGTACTTC.

V usage is TRBV19 and J usage is TRBJ2-1; TRBD2 aligns across 11 bases. Germline assignment: CDR1 LNHDA and CDR2 SQIVND (reference sequence). CDR3 length: 19 residues. Losses at the gene ends were 9 bases for V and 6 bases for J; bases not matched to a gene: 22. The CDR3, as DNA: TGTGCCAGCCGCCATCCGGGACTAGCGGACTTTGGACTAACCAATGAGCAGTTCTTC. This codes for CASRHPGLADFGLTNEQFF.

The chain employs TRBV6-5 and TRBJ1-1; D is undetermined. The CDR3 covers 14 residues. The germline CDR1 and CDR2 sequences are MNHEY and SVGAGI. Trimming left V 0 bases short and J 4 bases short, with 9 bases between. DNA of the CDR3: TGTGCCAGCAGTTACTCTCCGAAAAGCACTGAAGCTTTCTTT. This encodes CASSYSPKSTEAFF.

This clone was counted a single time. The chain links TRBV3-1 (or the pseudogene TRBV3-2) to TRBJ2-2; perhaps TRBD2 as D (6 bases). V gave up 5 bases and J gave up 6 bases, with 13 bases separating them. The CDR3 loop spans 14 amino acids. Germline V gene sequence: CDR1 LGHDT, CDR2 YNNKEL (reference sequence). The CDR3 here is CASSWRDGAGELFF. DNA for the CDR3: TGTGCCAGCAGCTGGCGGGACGGGGCCGGGGAGCTGTTTTTT.